The 13 T cell receptor beta chains presented below share a single source sample, sequenced in a study of cytomegalovirus exposure and HLA in healthy donors. Primers included in the PCR were 60 Vbeta and 13 Jbeta primers. The assay was immunoSEQ multiplex PCR, and TCRdb's table has in-frame clones only and misses some. The sample comprises 140,000 to 150,000 clones, roughly three quarters of which are singletons, and 1.5% to 2% rests with the top ten. The sample consisted of PBMCs. The receptors were gathered from a woman between 40 and 55 years old in good health and CMV-seronegative.

This rearrangement joins TRBV19 to TRBJ2-2; the D is unclear. With 3 bases removed from V and 2 bases from J, the gap between germline ends came to 7 bases. The length of the CDR3 is 14 residues. Per the germline V gene, CDR1 is LNHDA and CDR2 is SQIVND (reference sequence). Written as DNA, the CDR3 is TGTGCCAGTAGTATCTCCAGAAACACCGGGGAGCTGTTTTTT. Translation: CASSISRNTGELFF.

CDR3: CAWSGRVWSRNTEAFF. CDR3 in DNA: TGTGCCTGGAGTGGGAGGGTTTGGAGTAGGAACACTGAAGCTTTCTTT. This chain uses TRBV30 with TRBJ1-1; the D is unclear. CDR1 is GTSNPN, CDR2 SVGIG, per germline (reference sequence). Trimming left V 1 base short and J 1 base short, with 16 bases between. The CDR3 sequence is 16 residues long. The full variable domain, completed using reference TRBV30 and TRBJ1-1, is SQTIHQWPATLVQPVGSPLSLECTVEGTSNPNLYWYRQAAGRGLQLLFYSVGIGQISSEVPQNLSASRPQDRQFILSSKKLLLSDSGFYLCAWSGRVWSRNTEAFFGQGTRLTVV.

The gene calls are TRBV19 and TRBJ1-5; a possible D gene is TRBD1 (6 bases). Per the germline V gene, CDR1 is LNHDA and CDR2 is SQIVND (reference sequence). The CDR3 covers 15 residues. Trimming pared 8 bases from V and 7 bases from J, leaving 21 bases between. CDR3 sequence reads: CASHSGTRGLQPQHF. CDR3 in DNA: TGTGCCAGTCATTCCGGGACAAGAGGTTTGCAGCCCCAGCATTTT. Based on the CDR3 plus reference TRBV19 and TRBJ1-5, the full variable domain is DGGITQSPKYLFRKEGQNVTLSCEQNLNHDAMYWYRQDPGQGLRLIYYSQIVNDFQKGDIAEGYSVSREKKESFPLTVTSAQKNPTAFYLCASHSGTRGLQPQHFGDGTRLSIL.

The chain recombines TRBV5-8 with TRBJ1-5, with TRBD1 matching over 10 bases. In germline, CDR1 is SGHTS, CDR2 YDEGEE. V lost 4 bases, J lost 7 bases, and 5 bases stayed unmatched. The CDR3 has 14 residues. The CDR3: CASSRQGAGQPQHF. The CDR3 bases are TGTGCCAGCAGCCGACAGGGGGCAGGACAGCCCCAGCATTTT.

The V gene is TRBV5-6, the J gene TRBJ2-1; 7 nucleotides align to TRBD2. This CDR3 region has 16 residues. The V and J ends lost 0 bases and 4 bases, in that order; junction bases with no gene match: 7. Germline V gene sequence: CDR1 SGHDT, CDR2 YYEEEE. In DNA, the CDR3 is TGTGCCAGCAGCTTGGTAGGCGGGAGCCTTTACAATGAGCAGTTCTTC. Residues: CASSLVGGSLYNEQFF.

The chain recombines TRBV11-2 with TRBJ1-1, with D maybe TRBD1 (6 bases). The CDR3 length is 14 residues. The V end lost 1 base, the J end lost 7 bases, and 13 bases lay between the germline ends. The germline V gene has CDR1 SGHAT and CDR2 FQNNGV. CDR3 loop: CASSLVQGFGEAFF. The CDR3, as DNA: TGTGCCAGCAGCTTAGTACAGGGCTTTGGTGAAGCTTTCTTT.

The chain is built from TRBV6-5 and TRBJ1-5, with D possibly matching TRBD1 (5 bases). The length of the CDR3 is 14 residues. Germline V CDR1 and CDR2: MNHEY, SVGAGI. V was pared by 6 bases and J by 0 bases, with 9 bases between. DNA for the CDR3: TGTGCCAGCAGCAGACAGAATAGCAATCAGCCCCAGCATTTT. This translates into CASSRQNSNQPQHF.

The genes are TRBV9 and TRBJ2-6, with 8 nucleotides matching TRBD1. Germline CDR1 and CDR2: SGDLS and YYNGEE. This CDR3 contains 18 residues. V shed 4 bases and J 0 bases; nucleotides not matched to a gene: 9. The CDR3 sequence is CASSWGTGAISGANVLTF. The CDR3 coding sequence is TGTGCCAGCAGCTGGGGGACAGGCGCTATCTCTGGGGCCAACGTCCTGACTTTC.

The V call is TRBV5-1, the J call TRBJ2-1, with 7 bases matching TRBD1. CDR1 and CDR2 from the germline V gene are SGHRS and YFSETQ. The junction had 7 bases not matched to a gene; V was cut back by 7 bases and J by 0 bases. The CDR3 spans 15 residues. The CDR3: CASRPTGDSYNEQFF. The CDR3 DNA reads as TGCGCCAGCCGCCCAACAGGGGACTCCTACAATGAGCAGTTCTTC.

The CDR3 bases are TGCGCCAGCAGCTTGTTAACAGGGAACACTGAAGCTTTCTTT. Translation: CASSLLTGNTEAFF. The chain couples TRBV5-1 to TRBJ1-1; a weak D match, TRBD1 (5 bases). Germline V gene sequence: CDR1 SGHRS, CDR2 YFSETQ. The CDR3 has 14 residues. The V gene lost 1 base and the J gene lost 1 base, with 8 bases spanning the gap.

The chain carries TRBV28 and TRBJ2-5; no clear D. V was cut by 1 base and J by 0 bases, with 6 bases left in between. The CDR3 length is 14 residues. Germline values: CDR1 MDHEN, CDR2 SYDVKM. The CDR3 reads CASSLSGNQETQYF. CDR3 coding DNA: TGTGCCAGCAGTTTATCTGGCAACCAAGAGACCCAGTACTTC.

This chain links TRBV28 with TRBJ2-7, with D perhaps TRBD1 (6 bases). V lost 5 bases and J 6 bases, leaving 20 bases between the germline ends. Germline V gene lookup returns CDR1 MDHEN and CDR2 SYDVKM. The CDR3 is 15 amino acids. DNA for the CDR3: TGTGCCAGCAGTCCCCGGACAGCTCGTCTCAGCGAGCAGTACTTC. Amino acids: CASSPRTARLSEQYF.

The CDR3 protein is CSVPRGNTQYF. The CDR3 DNA reads as TGCAGCGTTCCCCGCGGAAATACGCAGTATTTT. The chain couples TRBV29-1 to TRBJ2-3; D gene uncertain. CDR3 length: 11 residues. V was clipped by 5 bases and J by 7 bases, with 10 bases between them. Germline CDR1 reads SQVTM; CDR2 reads ANQGSEA.